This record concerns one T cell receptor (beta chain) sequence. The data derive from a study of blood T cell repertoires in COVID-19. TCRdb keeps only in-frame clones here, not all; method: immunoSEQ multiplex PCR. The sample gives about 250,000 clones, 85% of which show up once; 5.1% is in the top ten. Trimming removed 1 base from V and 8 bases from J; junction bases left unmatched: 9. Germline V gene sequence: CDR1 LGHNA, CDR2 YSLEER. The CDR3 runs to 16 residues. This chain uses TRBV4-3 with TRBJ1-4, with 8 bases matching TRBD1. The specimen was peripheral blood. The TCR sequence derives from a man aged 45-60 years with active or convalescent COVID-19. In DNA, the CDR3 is TGCGCCAGCAGCCAAGGGAGCGGACAGGGCGGCGAAAAACTGTTTTTT. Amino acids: CASSQGSGQGGEKLFF.